The 5 T cell receptor beta chains below all came from one sample that was sequenced in a study of cytomegalovirus exposure and HLA in healthy donors (dated by TCRdb to the late 2010s). Library prep was done by the immunoSEQ multiplex PCR assay. For the multiplex PCR, a mixture combining 60 forward primers for TCR Vbeta segments and 13 reverse primers for TCR Jbeta segments was used. The immuneACCESS repertoire file appears here via TCRdb, limited to in-frame rearrangements. These files lack a portion of the clones; in checked studies, under half of the deficit traces to unresolved V genes, and the cause of the others is not known. The sample data list some 130,000 clones, and roughly 80% of these were observed just once. The ten top clones hold about 7.5% of the sample. The source material was PBMCs. The receptor set was obtained from a woman aged 50 to 65 in good health and CMV-seropositive.

The chain has TRBV5-4 and TRBJ2-3, with 9 bases fitting TRBD1. From germline, CDR1 is SGHNT and CDR2 YYREEE (reference sequence). The CDR3 length is 16 residues. V was pared by 1 base and J by 0 bases, with 3 bases of the junction left unmatched. CDR3 region: CASSLWGTGSTDTQYF. DNA for the CDR3: TGTGCCAGCAGCTTGTGGGGGACAGGGAGCACAGATACGCAGTATTTT.

This clone was seen once. The chain couples TRBV19 to TRBJ1-1, with D maybe TRBD1 (5 bases). V was cut by 2 bases and J by 10 bases, with 11 bases left in between. The germline V gene encodes CDR1 LNHDA and CDR2 SQIVND (reference sequence). The CDR3 sequence is 12 residues long. The DNA for the CDR3 is TGTGCCAGTAGTATAAGGGCGGGGCCAGCTTTCTTT. Its translation is CASSIRAGPAFF.

The sample holds a few counts of this clone. This sequence joins TRBV2 and TRBJ1-2; no firm D call. Germline V lookup: CDR1 SNHLY, CDR2 FYNNEI. Trimming pared 3 bases from V and 2 bases from J, leaving 4 bases between. The length of the CDR3 is 12 residues. In nucleotides, the CDR3 is TGTGCCAGCAGTGACAGGAACTATGGCTACACCTTC. It yields the protein CASSDRNYGYTF.

The genes are TRBV28 and TRBJ1-1; tentatively, D is TRBD1 (5 bases). The ends were cut back, 5 bases at V and 8 bases at J, with 24 bases in the middle. Germline assignment: CDR1 MDHEN and CDR2 SYDVKM. The CDR3 runs 16 residues. CDR3 residues: CASSPPGQGGIKEAFF. The CDR3 DNA follows: TGTGCCAGCAGTCCCCCCGGGCAGGGTGGGATCAAGGAAGCTTTCTTT.

The chain's CDR3 is CASRSQGSNSYEQYF. The CDR3 DNA reads as TGTGCCAGCAGGTCACAGGGGTCGAACTCCTACGAGCAGTACTTC. The gene calls are TRBV6-5 and TRBJ2-7, with 7 bases lining up with TRBD1. From germline, CDR1 is MNHEY and CDR2 SVGAGI. The V and J ends lost 6 bases and 0 bases, in that order; junction bases with no gene match: 8. The CDR3 consists of 15 residues.